The 15 T cell receptor beta chains listed next were all sequenced from one sample in a study of blood T cell repertoires in COVID-19. The protocol was immunoSEQ multiplex PCR, while the TCRdb copy is restricted to in-frame clones and leaves out a portion. The table lists 110,000 or so clones, roughly 76% of them singletons. Sequencing was done on a sample of peripheral blood. Every receptor here comes from a woman aged 70-85 years with acute or convalescent COVID-19.

A single count supports this clone. The chain is built from TRBV6-5 and TRBJ2-7; no reliable D call. Trimming removed 6 bases from V and 5 bases from J, with 11 bases in between. Germline CDR1 is MNHEY and CDR2 is SVGAGI. The CDR3 has 12 residues. In DNA, the CDR3 is TGTGCCAGCAGACAATACCGGGACGAGCAGTACTTC. Protein product: CASRQYRDEQYF.

The chain uses TRBV19 and TRBJ1-1, with D maybe TRBD1 (5 bases). Germline V gene sequence: CDR1 LNHDA, CDR2 SQIVND (reference sequence). The CDR3 has 15 residues. V lost 5 bases and J 2 bases, leaving 15 bases between the germline ends. CDR3 loop: CASSPRALTNTEAFF. In DNA form, the CDR3 reads TGTGCCAGTAGTCCCAGGGCTCTTACTAACACTGAAGCTTTCTTT.

This chain links TRBV6-2 or TRBV6-3 with TRBJ1-1; maybe TRBD1 (6 bases). The CDR3 runs 11 residues. The germline V and J ends were trimmed by 5 bases and 6 bases, with 7 bases remaining between them. Looked up from germline, CDR1 is MNHEY and CDR2 is SVGEGT. The CDR3 sequence: CASSHRAEAFF. In DNA form, the CDR3 reads TGTGCCAGCAGTCACAGGGCTGAAGCTTTCTTT.

This clone was detected only once. The chain is built from TRBV2 and TRBJ2-1; 8 nucleotides match TRBD1. CDR3 length: 15 amino acids. J lost 8 bases, V lost 3 bases, and 9 bases had no gene match. CDR1 and CDR2 from the germline V gene are SNHLY and FYNNEI. This chain's CDR3 is CASSDLGQGRDEQFF. The CDR3, as DNA: TGTGCCAGCAGTGACTTAGGACAGGGAAGAGATGAGCAGTTCTTC.

The genes are TRBV7-8 and TRBJ2-1; 8 bases line up with TRBD2. Trimming took 2 bases from V and 7 from J; bases not matched to a gene: 7. The CDR3 is 15 amino acids. From germline, CDR1 is SGHVS and CDR2 FQNEAQ. This CDR3 is CASSLRTSGHNEQFF. In DNA form, the CDR3 reads TGTGCCAGCAGCTTAAGAACTAGCGGCCATAATGAGCAGTTCTTC.

The V and J genes are TRBV24-1 and TRBJ2-3; D is uncertain. The CDR3 has 13 amino acids. V was cut by 1 base and J by 3 bases, with 4 bases left in between. Germline V lookup: CDR1 KGHDR, CDR2 SFDVKD. CDR3 coding DNA: TGTGCCACCAGTGATTTCGGTACAGATACGCAGTATTTT. The encoded protein is CATSDFGTDTQYF.

The chain couples TRBV11-2 to TRBJ2-5; 10 positions agree with TRBD1. Trimming cost V 6 bases and J 2 bases; bases outside gene matches: 6. The CDR3 totals 15 residues. CDR1 SGHAT and CDR2 FQNNGV come from the germline V gene. CDR3 DNA: TGTGCCAGCAGTCAGGGGGGACAGGGGCAAGAGACCCAGTACTTC. This encodes CASSQGGQGQETQYF.

Comments on this clone: The sample carries other DNA sequences with the same CDR3. The V gene is TRBV5-1, the J gene TRBJ1-2; the D gene is possibly TRBD1 (5 bases). Trimming took 0 bases from V and 0 from J, leaving 9 bases between them. Germline-derived CDR1 and CDR2 are SGHRS and YFSETQ. This CDR3 has 15 amino acids. CDR3 amino acids: CASSLDPGANYGYTF. CDR3 DNA sequence: TGCGCCAGCAGCTTGGATCCGGGGGCTAACTATGGCTACACCTTC.

This chain connects TRBV7-8 to TRBJ2-1; TRBD1 matches at 9 bases. Germline CDR1 is SGHVS and CDR2 is FQNEAQ. Trimming at V came to 3 bases and at J to 4 bases, leaving 10 bases not matched to a gene. The CDR3 contains 17 residues. The DNA of the CDR3 is TGTGCCAGCAGCTTCTTCACCGGGACAGGGCTTTACAATGAGCAGTTCTTC. Its protein product is CASSFFTGTGLYNEQFF.

Turning to this clone: The sample has other DNA sequences that encode this CDR3 too. This chain uses TRBV6-5 with TRBJ1-1; 8 bases are shared with TRBD1. Germline values: CDR1 MNHEY, CDR2 SVGAGI. The V and J ends lost 5 bases and 4 bases, in that order; junction bases with no gene match: 3. CDR3 length: 13 residues. CDR3 nucleotides: TGTGCCAGCAGTCCGACAGGGGCCACTGAAGCTTTCTTT. Translating it yields CASSPTGATEAFF.

The gene calls are TRBV7-9 and TRBJ2-1; a possible D gene is TRBD1 (6 bases). CDR1 and CDR2 from the germline V gene are SEHNR and FQNEAQ (reference sequence). This CDR3 spans 16 amino acids. Trimming stripped 5 bases from V and 5 bases from J, with 19 bases between. CDR3 region: CASSTRTTGFNNEQFF. The CDR3 DNA follows: TGTGCCAGCAGCACCCGAACGACAGGTTTTAACAATGAGCAGTTCTTC. Based on the CDR3 plus reference TRBV7-9 and TRBJ2-1, the full variable domain is DTGVSQNPRHKITKRGQNVTFRCDPISEHNRLYWYRQTLGQGPEFLTYFQNEAQLEKSRLLSDRFSAERPKGSFSTLEIQRTEQGDSAMYLCASSTRTTGFNNEQFFGPGTRLTVL.

The rearrangement links TRBV19 to TRBJ2-3; no clear D gene. In germline, CDR1 is LNHDA, CDR2 SQIVND (reference sequence). The length of the CDR3 is 14 residues. The V and J ends lost 2 bases and 0 bases respectively, with 6 bases between them. The CDR3 here is CASSISGSTDTQYF. The CDR3 DNA reads TGTGCCAGTAGTATATCGGGTAGCACAGATACGCAGTATTTT.

This chain uses TRBV7-9 with TRBJ1-2; D might be TRBD1 (5 bases). Trimming took off 1 base at V and 8 bases at J, with 8 bases between the two ends. CDR1 is SEHNR and CDR2 is FQNEAQ in the germline V gene (reference sequence). The CDR3 totals 12 residues. This CDR3 reads CASSLVRGGYTF. The CDR3 region has the DNA TGTGCCAGCAGCTTAGTACGGGGGGGCTACACCTTC. Full variable domain (rest looked up from reference TRBV7-9 and TRBJ1-2): DTGVSQNPRHKITKRGQNVTFRCDPISEHNRLYWYRQTLGQGPEFLTYFQNEAQLEKSRLLSDRFSAERPKGSFSTLEIQRTEQGDSAMYLCASSLVRGGYTFGSGTRLTVV.

V usage is TRBV6-6 and J usage is TRBJ2-2, with TRBD1 identical over 9 bases. V dropped 5 bases and J dropped 4; count of bases not matched to a gene: 8. The CDR3 covers 16 residues. Germline CDR1 and CDR2: MNHNY and SVGAGI (reference sequence). The CDR3 bases are TGTGCCAGCAGTACTGGACAGGGGCGCGGCACCGGGGAGCTGTTTTTT. This translates into CASSTGQGRGTGELFF.

The gene calls are TRBV30 and TRBJ2-5; D is perhaps TRBD2 (6 bases). Germline values: CDR1 GTSNPN, CDR2 SVGIG (reference sequence). V was shortened by 0 bases and J by 2 bases, with 13 bases between the two germline ends. This CDR3 contains 15 residues. This chain's CDR3 is CAWSVRAGFQETQYF. CDR3 DNA: TGTGCCTGGAGTGTACGAGCGGGTTTTCAAGAGACCCAGTACTTC. The variable domain in full, with the rest retrieved from reference TRBV30 and TRBJ2-5, is SQTIHQWPATLVQPVGSPLSLECTVEGTSNPNLYWYRQAAGRGLQLLFYSVGIGQISSEVPQNLSASRPQDRQFILSSKKLLLSDSGFYLCAWSVRAGFQETQYFGPGTRLLVL.